One and the same sample provided the 21 T cell receptor beta chains below, sequenced in a study of shared clonotypes between healthy human individuals (TCRdb year 2020). CD8 naive samples were obtained by positive selection for CCR7 among CD45RO-negative cells, yielding a CD45RA+CCR7+ population from which TemRA cells were excluded. The library was built by means of the immunoSEQ multiplex PCR assay. Sourced from immuneACCESS, this table was stored by TCRdb with only in-frame sequences that have V and J called. A share of the clones is absent; for the studies checked, an unresolved V gene accounts for under half, and the remainder has no known explanation. Within this sample are some 2.1 million clones, with about 95% of them counted one time only. The top ten clonotypes cover 1% to 1.3% of the sample. Sequencing was done on a sample of naive CD8+ T cells sorted from blood. The label giving this sample's cell subset or site can be read as: CD45RA+CCR7+. The receptors originated from a man younger than 35 in good health.

The V call is TRBV29-1, the J call TRBJ2-2; 10 bases line up with TRBD2. V lost 2 bases to trimming and J lost 5 bases; unmatched junction nucleotides: 8. CDR1 is SQVTM and CDR2 is ANQGSEA in the germline V gene. The CDR3 is 16 residues long. The CDR3, as DNA: TGCAGCGTTGAAATCCTGGCTAGCGGGAGTACCGGGGAGCTGTTTTTT. It translates to CSVEILASGSTGELFF.

The chain joins TRBV15 to TRBJ2-4; D not certain. Germline values: CDR1 LNHNV, CDR2 YYDKDF (reference sequence). This CDR3 spans 13 amino acids. The V and J ends lost 10 bases and 8 bases respectively, with 18 bases between them. The DNA of the CDR3 is TGTGCCATCAAATCCGTAGTCGAGGACATTCAGTACTTC. Translating it yields CAIKSVVEDIQYF.

The chain uses TRBV4-2 and TRBJ2-7; D possibly corresponds to TRBD1 (6 bases). Trimming pared 0 bases from V and 7 bases from J, leaving 13 bases between. This CDR3 spans 14 amino acids. Germline loops: CDR1 LGHNA, CDR2 YNFKEQ. The CDR3 loop is CASSQEVGAGEQYF. The CDR3 DNA is TGTGCCAGCAGCCAAGAAGTGGGGGCAGGAGAGCAGTACTTC.

The chain combines TRBV6-5 with TRBJ2-2; D unclear. The germline V gene has CDR1 MNHEY and CDR2 SVGAGI. Trimming stripped 6 bases from V and 1 base from J, with 12 bases between. This CDR3 is built from 15 residues. DNA of the CDR3: TGTGCCAGCAGCCCCAGCTCGCAGAACACCGGGGAGCTGTTTTTT. Protein product: CASSPSSQNTGELFF.

The chain couples TRBV4-1 to TRBJ1-2; tentatively, D is TRBD1 (6 bases). The CDR3 extends over 17 amino acids. V lost 3 bases, J lost 2 bases, and 19 bases lay in between. Per the germline V gene, CDR1 is MGHRA and CDR2 is YSYEKL. The CDR3 DNA reads TGCGCCAGCAGCCAGGCTTATACGACAGGCGCAAACTATGGCTACACCTTC. This gives the protein CASSQAYTTGANYGYTF.

The chain couples TRBV5-1 to TRBJ2-7, with 7 nucleotides matching TRBD2. Germline V gene data show CDR1 as SGHRS and CDR2 as YFSETQ. This CDR3 has 14 amino acids. J lost 5 bases, V lost 0 bases, and 5 bases had no gene match. CDR3 residues: CASSLVGTKDEQYF. CDR3 DNA: TGCGCCAGCAGCTTGGTTGGGACTAAAGACGAGCAGTACTTC.

This chain uses TRBV11-2 with TRBJ2-5; 9 nucleotides agree with TRBD1. In germline, CDR1 is SGHAT, CDR2 FQNNGV. Germline trimming cut 3 bases from V and 5 bases from J; bases unmatched to any gene: 7. CDR3 size: 15 residues. The CDR3 protein is CASSLGQGGRETQYF. The DNA of the CDR3 is TGTGCCAGCAGCTTGGGACAGGGCGGTCGGGAGACCCAGTACTTC.

This chain joins TRBV5-1 and TRBJ2-7, with no clear D. V lost 4 bases and J 2 bases, leaving 19 bases between the germline ends. The CDR3 is made up of 16 amino acids. CDR1 and CDR2 (germline): SGHRS, YFSETQ. This CDR3 is CASSPLQLGVPYEQYF. CDR3 nucleotides: TGCGCCAGCAGCCCGCTCCAATTAGGAGTCCCCTACGAGCAGTACTTC.

The rearrangement uses TRBV25-1 and TRBJ1-2, with 7 bases that match TRBD1. Germline CDR1 is MGHDK and CDR2 is SYGVNS. The V gene end was trimmed by 8 bases and the J gene end by 3 bases; junction bases not matched to a gene: 12. The CDR3 length is 15 residues. The CDR3 nucleotides read TGTGCCAGCGCCAACGGGGCAGGGGGTGACTATGGCTACACCTTC. It encodes CASANGAGGDYGYTF.

The V call is TRBV11-2, the J call TRBJ2-5, with 10 bases matching TRBD2. The germline V gene has CDR1 SGHAT and CDR2 FQNNGV. The V segment lost 0 bases and the J segment 2 bases; nucleotides outside the gene matches: 6. The CDR3 covers 17 residues. CDR3 DNA sequence: TGTGCCAGCAGCTTAGATCCTGCTAGCGGGGGTCAAGAGACCCAGTACTTC. It codes for CASSLDPASGGQETQYF.

V gene TRBV9 combines with J gene TRBJ1-2; 7 positions agree with TRBD1. This CDR3 has 14 amino acids. Unmatched junction bases numbered 5, after V lost 2 bases and J lost 4 bases. Per the germline V gene, CDR1 is SGDLS and CDR2 is YYNGEE. The CDR3 is CASSVGQLPYGYTF. The CDR3 DNA reads as TGTGCCAGCAGCGTGGGACAGCTCCCCTATGGCTACACCTTC. The entire variable domain, with the rest obtained from reference TRBV9 and TRBJ1-2, is as follows: DSGVTQTPKHLITATGQRVTLRCSPRSGDLSVYWYQQSLDQGLQFLIQYYNGEERAKGNILERFSAQQFPDLHSELNLSSLELGDSALYFCASSVGQLPYGYTFGSGTRLTVV.

Turning to this clone: Other DNA sequences in the same sample also yield this CDR3. This chain connects TRBV27 to TRBJ2-7; D remains unclear. The CDR3 runs to 14 residues. Trimming took off 6 bases at V and 3 bases at J, with 15 bases between the two ends. Germline CDR1 and CDR2: MNHEY and SMNVEV (reference sequence). In nucleotides, the CDR3 is TGTGCCAGCAGCCTTTCCCCCCCAGGCTACGAGCAGTACTTC. Protein: CASSLSPPGYEQYF.

The CDR3 sequence is CASSDSGANVLTF. CDR3 coding DNA: TGTGCCAGCAGTGATTCTGGGGCCAACGTCCTGACTTTC. This sequence joins TRBV6-1 and TRBJ2-6, with D unresolved. V lost 3 bases, J lost 1 base, and 1 base lay in between. CDR3 length: 13 amino acids. In germline, CDR1 is MNHNS, CDR2 SASEGT.

This chain joins TRBV7-9 and TRBJ2-7, with a possible D match to TRBD1 (6 bases). The CDR3 sequence is 16 residues long. CDR1 is SEHNR and CDR2 is FQNEAQ in the germline V gene (reference sequence). V lost 1 base to trimming and J lost 0 bases, with 13 bases between them. CDR3 in amino acids: CASSLGAQGPSYEQYF. CDR3 in DNA: TGTGCCAGCAGCTTAGGGGCTCAGGGGCCCTCCTACGAGCAGTACTTC. The full variable domain, in which reference TRBV7-9 and TRBJ2-7 provide the parts outside the CDR3, is DTGVSQNPRHKITKRGQNVTFRCDPISEHNRLYWYRQTLGQGPEFLTYFQNEAQLEKSRLLSDRFSAERPKGSFSTLEIQRTEQGDSAMYLCASSLGAQGPSYEQYFGPGTRLTVT.

The J gene is TRBJ1-1, the V gene TRBV7-9, with D possibly being TRBD1 (6 bases). The V and J ends lost 4 bases and 4 bases respectively, with 16 bases between them. The CDR3 has 15 amino acids. Per germline, CDR1 SEHNR and CDR2 FQNEAQ (reference sequence). CDR3 DNA sequence: TGTGCCAGCAGCTCCACGAGGGGGGTACCCACTGAAGCTTTCTTT. Encoded protein: CASSSTRGVPTEAFF.

V usage is TRBV11-2 and J usage is TRBJ2-7, with 7 positions matching TRBD2. CDR1 SGHAT and CDR2 FQNNGV come from the germline V gene. The V and J ends lost 0 bases and 2 bases, in that order; junction bases with no gene match: 4. This CDR3 has 15 residues. The chain's CDR3 is CASSLDGTTTYEQYF. The CDR3 DNA follows: TGTGCCAGCAGCTTAGATGGGACTACCACCTACGAGCAGTACTTC.

The chain recombines TRBV19 with TRBJ1-5, with unresolved D. Germline loops: CDR1 LNHDA, CDR2 SQIVND (reference sequence). V gave up 1 base and J gave up 4 bases, with 8 bases separating them. The CDR3 sequence is 14 residues long. CDR3 region: CASSIVTDNQPQHF. DNA for the CDR3: TGTGCCAGTAGTATAGTTACGGATAATCAGCCCCAGCATTTT.

CDR3 region: CASSEAGGGAKNIQYF. DNA of the CDR3: TGTGCCAGCAGTGAAGCGGGCGGGGGCGCCAAAAACATTCAGTACTTC. The genes are TRBV2 and TRBJ2-4; D is perhaps TRBD2 (7 bases). Germline-derived CDR1 and CDR2 are SNHLY and FYNNEI. The V and J ends lost 0 bases and 1 base respectively, with 10 bases between them. The CDR3 extends over 16 amino acids. The full variable domain, with the rest looked up from reference TRBV2 and TRBJ2-4, is EPEVTQTPSHQVTQMGQEVILRCVPISNHLYFYWYRQILGQKVEFLVSFYNNEISEKSEIFDDQFSVERPDGSNFTLKIRSTKLEDSAMYFCASSEAGGGAKNIQYFGAGTRLSVL.

The chain joins TRBV28 to TRBJ2-7, with 9 bases fitting TRBD1. CDR3 size: 15 residues. Germline CDR1 reads MDHEN; CDR2 reads SYDVKM. Trimming removed 5 bases from V and 3 bases from J; junction bases left unmatched: 8. CDR3 in DNA: TGTGCCAGCAGTCCGGGGACAGGGCAAGACTACGAGCAGTACTTC. Translated: CASSPGTGQDYEQYF.

Details on this clone: Other DNA sequences in the sample encode the same CDR3. The J gene is TRBJ1-5, the V gene TRBV19; D is undetermined. V was shortened by 3 bases and J by 3 bases, with 12 bases between the two germline ends. From germline, CDR1 is LNHDA and CDR2 SQIVND (reference sequence). This CDR3 is 15 amino acids long. CDR3 sequence (DNA): TGTGCCAGTAGTATTTGGTCGGAATCCAATCAGCCCCAGCATTTT. Its protein product is CASSIWSESNQPQHF.

The V and J genes are TRBV11-2 and TRBJ2-7; D not resolved. From germline, CDR1 is SGHAT and CDR2 FQNNGV. The germline V and J ends were trimmed by 3 bases and 2 bases, with 8 bases remaining between them. The CDR3 has 13 residues. Here the CDR3 reads CASSFGETYEQYF. CDR3 nucleotide sequence: TGTGCCAGCAGCTTTGGCGAGACCTACGAGCAGTACTTC.